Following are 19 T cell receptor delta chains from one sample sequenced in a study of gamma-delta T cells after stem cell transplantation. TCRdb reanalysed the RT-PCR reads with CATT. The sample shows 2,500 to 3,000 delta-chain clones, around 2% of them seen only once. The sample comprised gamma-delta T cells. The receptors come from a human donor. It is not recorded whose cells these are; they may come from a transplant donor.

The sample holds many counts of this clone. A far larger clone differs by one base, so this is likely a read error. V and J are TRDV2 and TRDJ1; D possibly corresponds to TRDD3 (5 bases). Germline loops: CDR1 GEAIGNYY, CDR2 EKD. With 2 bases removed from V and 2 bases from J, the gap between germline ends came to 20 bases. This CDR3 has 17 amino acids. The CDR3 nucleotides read TGTGCCTGTGACAAAGCGGGGGCTCCAGTTGTGACCGATAAACTCATCTTT. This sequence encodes CACDKAGAPVVTDKLIF.

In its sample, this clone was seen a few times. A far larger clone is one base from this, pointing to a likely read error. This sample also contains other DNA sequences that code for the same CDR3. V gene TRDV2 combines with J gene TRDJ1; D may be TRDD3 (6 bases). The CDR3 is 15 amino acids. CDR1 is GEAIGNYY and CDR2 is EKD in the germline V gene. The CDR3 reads CACDTLGMYTDKLIF. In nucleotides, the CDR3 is TGTGCCTGTGACACTCTGGGGATGTACACCGACAAACTCATCTTT.

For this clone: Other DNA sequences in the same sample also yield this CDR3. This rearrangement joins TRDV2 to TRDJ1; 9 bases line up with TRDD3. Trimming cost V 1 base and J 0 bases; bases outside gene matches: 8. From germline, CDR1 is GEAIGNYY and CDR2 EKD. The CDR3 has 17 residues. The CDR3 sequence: CACDTVGDRGYTDKLIF. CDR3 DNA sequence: TGTGCCTGTGACACGGTGGGGGATAGGGGGTACACCGATAAACTCATCTTT.

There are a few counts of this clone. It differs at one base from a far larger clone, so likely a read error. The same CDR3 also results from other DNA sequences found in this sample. The CDR3 loop is CACDTLGGPRDTDKLIF. CDR3 in DNA: TGTGCCTGTGACACCCTGGGGGGCCCCAGGGACACCGATAAACTGATCTTT. The V and J genes are TRDV2 and TRDJ1, with 7 bases matching TRDD3. Germline CDR1 reads GEAIGNYY; CDR2 reads EKD. The CDR3 loop spans 17 amino acids.

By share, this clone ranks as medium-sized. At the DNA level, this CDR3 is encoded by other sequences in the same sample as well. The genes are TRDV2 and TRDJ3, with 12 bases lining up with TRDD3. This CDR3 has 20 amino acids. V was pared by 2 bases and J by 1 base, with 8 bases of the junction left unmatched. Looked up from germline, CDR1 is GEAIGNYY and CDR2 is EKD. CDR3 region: CACDNTGGYLPSWDTRQMFF. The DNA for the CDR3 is TGTGCCTGTGACAATACTGGGGGATACTTACCGTCCTGGGACACCCGACAGATGTTTTTC.

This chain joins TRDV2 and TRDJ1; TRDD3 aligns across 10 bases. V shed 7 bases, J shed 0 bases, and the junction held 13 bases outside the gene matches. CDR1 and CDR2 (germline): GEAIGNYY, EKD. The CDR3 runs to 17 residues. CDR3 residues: CAWTFGTGGSHTDKLIF. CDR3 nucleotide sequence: TGTGCCTGGACCTTCGGTACTGGGGGATCCCACACCGATAAACTCATCTTT.

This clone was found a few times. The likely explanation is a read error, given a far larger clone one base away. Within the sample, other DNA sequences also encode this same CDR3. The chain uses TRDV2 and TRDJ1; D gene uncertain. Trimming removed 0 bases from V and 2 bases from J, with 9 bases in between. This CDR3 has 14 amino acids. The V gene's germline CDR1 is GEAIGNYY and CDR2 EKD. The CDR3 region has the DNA TGTGCCTGTGACACCATTCATCGTACCGATAAACTCATCTTT. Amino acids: CACDTIHRTDKLIF.

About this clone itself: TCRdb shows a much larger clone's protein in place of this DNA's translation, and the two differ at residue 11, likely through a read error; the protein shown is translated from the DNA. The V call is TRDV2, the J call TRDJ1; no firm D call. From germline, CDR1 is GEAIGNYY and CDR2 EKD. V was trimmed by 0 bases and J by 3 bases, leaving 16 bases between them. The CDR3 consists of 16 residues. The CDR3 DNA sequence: TGTGCCTGTGACACCGTTACGGAAGGGTACGCCGATAAACTCATCTTT. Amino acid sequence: CACDTVTEGYADKLIF.

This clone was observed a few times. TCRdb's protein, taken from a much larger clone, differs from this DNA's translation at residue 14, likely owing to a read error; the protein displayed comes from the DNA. The CDR3 reads CACDTMAGGSSWDARQMFF. The CDR3 bases are TGTGCCTGTGACACGATGGCTGGGGGTAGCTCCTGGGACGCCCGACAGATGTTTTTC. This sequence joins TRDV2 and TRDJ3; 7 bases align to TRDD3. This CDR3 has 19 amino acids. The germline V gene encodes CDR1 GEAIGNYY and CDR2 EKD.

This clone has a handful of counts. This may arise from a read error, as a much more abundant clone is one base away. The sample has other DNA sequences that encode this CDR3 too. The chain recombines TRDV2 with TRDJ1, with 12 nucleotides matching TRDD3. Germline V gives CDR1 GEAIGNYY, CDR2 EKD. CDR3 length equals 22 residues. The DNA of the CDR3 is TGTGCCTGTGACACCGTCTACGAGCCATTTCTGGGGGATACGGAGAACACCGATAAACTCATCTTC. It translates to CACDTVYEPFLGDTENTDKLIF.

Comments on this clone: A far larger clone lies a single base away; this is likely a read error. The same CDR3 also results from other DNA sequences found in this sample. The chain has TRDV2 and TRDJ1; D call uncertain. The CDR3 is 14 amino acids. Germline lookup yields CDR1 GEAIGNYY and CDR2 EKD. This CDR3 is CACDTLESTDKLIF. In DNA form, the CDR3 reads TGTGCCTGTGACACACTTGAGAGCACCGATAAGCTCATCTTT.

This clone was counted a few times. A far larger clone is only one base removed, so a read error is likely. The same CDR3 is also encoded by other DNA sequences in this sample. CDR3 protein: CACDTVGAYTDKLIF. In nucleotides, the CDR3 is TGCGCCTGTGACACCGTTGGGGCGTACACCGATAAACTCATCTTT. This rearrangement joins TRDV2 to TRDJ1; D is possibly TRDD3 (5 bases). This CDR3 is built from 15 residues. Germline CDR1 is GEAIGNYY and CDR2 is EKD.

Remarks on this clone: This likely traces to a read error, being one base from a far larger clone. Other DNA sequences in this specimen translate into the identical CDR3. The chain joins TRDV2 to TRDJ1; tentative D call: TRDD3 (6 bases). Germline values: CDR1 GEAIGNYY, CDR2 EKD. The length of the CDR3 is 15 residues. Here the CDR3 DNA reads TGTGCCTGCGACACCGTTGGGATATCGGCCGATAAACTCATCTTT. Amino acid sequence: CACDTVGISADKLIF.

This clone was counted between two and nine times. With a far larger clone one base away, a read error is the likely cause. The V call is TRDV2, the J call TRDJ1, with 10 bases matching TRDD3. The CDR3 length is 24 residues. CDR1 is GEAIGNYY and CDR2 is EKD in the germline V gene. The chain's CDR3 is CARDSLLGDRGGIQGERYTDKLIF. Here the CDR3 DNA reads TGTGCCCGTGACAGCCTCCTGGGGGATAGGGGGGGGATACAGGGCGAAAGGTACACCGATAAACTCATCTTT.

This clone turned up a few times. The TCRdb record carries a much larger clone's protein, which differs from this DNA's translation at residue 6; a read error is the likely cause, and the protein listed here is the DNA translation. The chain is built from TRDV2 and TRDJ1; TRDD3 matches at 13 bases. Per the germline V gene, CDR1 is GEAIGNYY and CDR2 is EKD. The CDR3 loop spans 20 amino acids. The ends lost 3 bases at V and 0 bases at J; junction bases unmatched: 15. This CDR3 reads CACDSADWGIRLQYTDKLIF. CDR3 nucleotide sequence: TGTGCCTGTGACTCCGCGGACTGGGGGATACGCCTTCAGTACACCGATAAACTCATCTTT.

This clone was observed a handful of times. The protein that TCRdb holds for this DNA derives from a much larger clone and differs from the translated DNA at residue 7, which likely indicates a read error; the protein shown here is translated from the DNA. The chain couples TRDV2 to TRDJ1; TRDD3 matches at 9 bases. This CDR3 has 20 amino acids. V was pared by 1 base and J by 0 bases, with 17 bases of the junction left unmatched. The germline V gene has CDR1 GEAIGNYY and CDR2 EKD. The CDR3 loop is CACDTVALGDPRPYTDKLIF. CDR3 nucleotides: TGTGCCTGTGACACGGTGGCACTGGGGGACCCTCGACCCTACACCGATAAACTCATCTTT.

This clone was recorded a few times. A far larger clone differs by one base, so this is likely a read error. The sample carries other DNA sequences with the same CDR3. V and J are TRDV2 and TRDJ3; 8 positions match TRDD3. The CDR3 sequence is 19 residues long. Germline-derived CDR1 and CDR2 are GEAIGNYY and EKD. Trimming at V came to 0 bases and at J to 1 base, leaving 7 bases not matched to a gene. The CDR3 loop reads CACDTVGDTSSWDTRQMFF. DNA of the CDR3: TGTGCCTGTGACACCGTAGGGGATACCAGTTCCTGGGACACCCGACAGATGTTTTTC.

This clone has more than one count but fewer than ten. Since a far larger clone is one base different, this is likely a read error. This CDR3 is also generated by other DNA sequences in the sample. CDR3 sequence reads: CACDTVLLGDTRGYTDKLIF. CDR3 in DNA: TGTGCCTGTGACACCGTACTATTGGGGGATACGCGGGGGTACACCGATAAACTCATCTTT. This chain connects TRDV2 to TRDJ1, with 11 bases identical to TRDD3. V shed 0 bases and J 0 bases; nucleotides not matched to a gene: 14. The CDR3 sequence is 20 residues long. Per germline, CDR1 GEAIGNYY and CDR2 EKD.

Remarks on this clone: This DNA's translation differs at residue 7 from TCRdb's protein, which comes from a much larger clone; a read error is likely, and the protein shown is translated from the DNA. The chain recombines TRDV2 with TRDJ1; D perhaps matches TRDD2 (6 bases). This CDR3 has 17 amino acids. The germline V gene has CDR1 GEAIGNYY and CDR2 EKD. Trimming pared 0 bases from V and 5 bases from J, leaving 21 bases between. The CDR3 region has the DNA TGTGCCTGTGACACCCTCCCTTCCCTCACTTCGGGGGATAAACTCATCTTT. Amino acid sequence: CACDTLPSLTSGDKLIF.